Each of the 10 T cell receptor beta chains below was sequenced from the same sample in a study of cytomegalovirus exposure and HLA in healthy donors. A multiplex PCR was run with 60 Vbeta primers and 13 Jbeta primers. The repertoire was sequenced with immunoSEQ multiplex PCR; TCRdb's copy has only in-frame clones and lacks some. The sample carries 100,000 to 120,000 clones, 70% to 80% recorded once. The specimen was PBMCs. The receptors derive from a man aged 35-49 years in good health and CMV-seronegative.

This chain's CDR3 is CASKYGTPYNEQFF. CDR3 sequence (DNA): TGTGCCAGTAAGTACGGGACTCCCTACAATGAGCAGTTCTTC. V gene TRBV19 combines with J gene TRBJ2-1, with D possibly being TRBD2 (6 bases). The germline V gene has CDR1 LNHDA and CDR2 SQIVND (reference sequence). The V and J ends lost 7 bases and 2 bases respectively, with 12 bases between them. The CDR3 contains 14 residues.

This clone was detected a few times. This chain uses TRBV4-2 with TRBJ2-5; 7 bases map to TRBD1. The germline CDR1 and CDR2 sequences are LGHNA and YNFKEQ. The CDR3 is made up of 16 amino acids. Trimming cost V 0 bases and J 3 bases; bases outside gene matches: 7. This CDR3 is CASSQESPGGKETQYF. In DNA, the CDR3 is TGTGCCAGCAGCCAAGAATCCCCAGGGGGAAAAGAGACCCAGTACTTC.

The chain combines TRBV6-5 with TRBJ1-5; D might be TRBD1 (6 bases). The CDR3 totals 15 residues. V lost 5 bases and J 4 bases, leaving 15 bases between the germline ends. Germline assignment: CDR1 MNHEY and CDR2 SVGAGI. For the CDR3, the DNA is TGTGCCAGCAGTGGGTCGTGGCAGGGGAATCAGCCCCAGCATTTT. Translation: CASSGSWQGNQPQHF.

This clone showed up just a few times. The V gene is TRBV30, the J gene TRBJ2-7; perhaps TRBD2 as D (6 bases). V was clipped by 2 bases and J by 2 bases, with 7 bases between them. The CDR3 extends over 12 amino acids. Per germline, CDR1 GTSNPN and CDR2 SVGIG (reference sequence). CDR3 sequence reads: CAWSRGTYEQYF. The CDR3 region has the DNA TGTGCCTGGAGTCGGGGGACCTACGAGCAGTACTTC.

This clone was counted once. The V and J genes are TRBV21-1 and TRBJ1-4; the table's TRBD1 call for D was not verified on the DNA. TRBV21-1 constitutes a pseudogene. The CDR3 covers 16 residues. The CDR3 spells CASSKSRDSFNEKLFF. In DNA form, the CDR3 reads TGTGCCAGCAGTAAAAGTAGGGACAGCTTTAATGAAAAACTGTTTTTT.

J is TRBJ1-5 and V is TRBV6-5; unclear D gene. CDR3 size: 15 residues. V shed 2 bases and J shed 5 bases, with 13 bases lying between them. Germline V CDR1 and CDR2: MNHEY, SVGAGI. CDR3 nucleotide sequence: TGTGCCAGCAGTTACAGAGGTCCCGGGGATCAGCCCCAGCATTTT. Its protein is CASSYRGPGDQPQHF.

CDR3 region: CASSLETGRGEKLFF. The DNA for the CDR3 is TGCGCCAGCAGCTTGGAGACAGGCCGAGGAGAAAAACTGTTTTTT. The J gene is TRBJ1-4, the V gene TRBV5-1, with D tentatively TRBD1 (6 bases). Trimming pared 0 bases from V and 8 bases from J, leaving 14 bases between. The CDR3 runs 15 residues. The germline V gene has CDR1 SGHRS and CDR2 YFSETQ.

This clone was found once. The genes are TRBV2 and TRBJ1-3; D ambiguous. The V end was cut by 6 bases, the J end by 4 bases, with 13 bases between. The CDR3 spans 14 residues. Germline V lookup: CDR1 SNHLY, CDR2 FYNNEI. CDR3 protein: CASRTAVGGNTIYF. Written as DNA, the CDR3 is TGTGCCAGCAGAACAGCAGTTGGAGGAAACACCATATATTTT. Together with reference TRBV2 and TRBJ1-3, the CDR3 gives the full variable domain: EPEVTQTPSHQVTQMGQEVILRCVPISNHLYFYWYRQILGQKVEFLVSFYNNEISEKSEIFDDQFSVERPDGSNFTLKIRSTKLEDSAMYFCASRTAVGGNTIYFGEGSWLTVV.

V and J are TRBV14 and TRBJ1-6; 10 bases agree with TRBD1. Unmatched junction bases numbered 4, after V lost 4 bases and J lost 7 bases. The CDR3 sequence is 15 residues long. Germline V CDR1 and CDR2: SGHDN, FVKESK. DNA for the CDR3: TGTGCCAGCAGCCCGGGACAGGGGATAAATTCACCCCTCCACTTT. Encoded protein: CASSPGQGINSPLHF.

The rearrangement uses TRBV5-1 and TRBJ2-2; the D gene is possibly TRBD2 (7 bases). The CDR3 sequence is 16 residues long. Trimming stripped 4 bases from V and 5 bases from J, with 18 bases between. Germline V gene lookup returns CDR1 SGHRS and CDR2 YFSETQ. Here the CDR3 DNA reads TGCGCCAGCAGCCCACCCGAGGGGGGGGATACCGGGGAGCTGTTTTTT. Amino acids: CASSPPEGGDTGELFF.